The 21 T cell receptor beta chains in this list originate from one sample, sequenced in a study of spatial heterogeneity in lung cancer. Documented time point: blood at routine non-recurrence follow-up after resection. Tumor, nontumor lung or frozen PBMC supplied whole RNA that was sequenced unsorted. TCRdb re-called the 5' RACE reads with MiXCR, one entry per CDR3 protein. The sample shows about 50,000 distinct CDR3 sequences, around 6.7% of them seen only once. Sequencing used PBMCs, obtained at follow-up. Source of these receptors: a female donor with early-stage non-small cell lung cancer.

This clonotype came up a few times. The chain employs TRBV5-1 and TRBJ2-5; 10 nucleotides line up with TRBD2. The CDR3 extends over 17 amino acids. Germline lookup yields CDR1 SGHRS and CDR2 YFSETQ. With V trimmed by 2 bases and J by 5 bases, 12 bases remained unmatched. CDR3 residues: CASSFSGAGGPQETQYF. For the CDR3, the DNA is TGCGCCAGCAGCTTTAGCGGAGCGGGGGGGCCTCAGGAGACCCAGTACTTC.

This clonotype was detected many times. The CDR3 region is CSAGQSGEAFF. The CDR3 coding sequence is TGCAGTGCAGGACAGTCAGGTGAAGCTTTCTTT. This chain links TRBV20-1 with TRBJ1-1, with D possibly matching TRBD1 (6 bases). Per the germline V gene, CDR1 is DFQATT and CDR2 is SNEGSKA (reference sequence). The CDR3 extends over 11 amino acids. V was pared by 6 bases and J by 7 bases, with 12 bases between.

This clonotype was observed a handful of times. The rearrangement uses TRBV12-5 and TRBJ2-5; 10 nucleotides line up with TRBD1. The CDR3 consists of 17 residues. Per the germline V gene, CDR1 is LGHNT and CDR2 is FRNRAP. J was trimmed by 5 bases and V by 2 bases; bases with no gene match: 11. This CDR3 is CASGLPLTGGEDETQYF. DNA for the CDR3: TGTGCTAGTGGTTTGCCTTTGACAGGGGGCGAAGATGAGACCCAGTACTTC.

J is TRBJ1-6 and V is TRBV7-2; D gene uncertain. This CDR3 has 14 residues. Germline V gene sequence: CDR1 SGHTA, CDR2 FQGNSA. V was trimmed by 4 bases and J by 7 bases, leaving 11 bases between them. The CDR3 protein is CASSSGQRNSPLHF. In nucleotides, the CDR3 is TGTGCCAGCAGCTCCGGCCAGAGAAATTCACCCCTCCACTTT.

This clonotype was picked up many times. The chain couples TRBV5-1 to TRBJ2-5; D unresolved. Trimming took 2 bases from V and 2 from J, leaving 10 bases between them. The CDR3 has 14 amino acids. Germline CDR1 and CDR2: SGHRS and YFSETQ. As DNA, the CDR3 is TGCGCCAGCAGCTTTGCTATCGGACAAGAGACCCAGTACTTC. This gives the protein CASSFAIGQETQYF.

This clonotype was seen ten or more times. The chain uses TRBV10-2 and TRBJ2-7, with TRBD2 as a possible D gene (7 bases). V lost 3 bases and J lost 0, with 15 bases in between. The CDR3 is 16 residues long. Germline V lookup: CDR1 WSHSY, CDR2 SAAADI. The DNA for the CDR3 is TGCGCCAGCAGTGAATGGGGGGGCCATAACTCCTACGAGCAGTACTTC. Translated: CASSEWGGHNSYEQYF.

This clonotype was counted at least ten times. The chain couples TRBV2 to TRBJ2-5, with 10 bases fitting TRBD2. Germline CDR1 reads SNHLY; CDR2 reads FYNNEI. The J segment lost 4 bases and the V segment lost 7 bases, leaving 6 bases of the junction unmatched. The CDR3 extends over 14 amino acids. The CDR3 loop is CASTVSGGRETQYF. The CDR3 region has the DNA TGTGCCAGCACCGTTAGCGGGGGGCGAGAGACCCAGTACTTC.

The CDR3 nucleotides are TGTGCCAGCAGCGCGGACAATAGCAATCAGCCCCAGCATTTT. Amino acids: CASSADNSNQPQHF. The chain uses TRBV3-1 and TRBJ1-5; tentatively, D is TRBD1 (5 bases). The ends were cut back, 5 bases at V and 0 bases at J, with 8 bases in the middle. The CDR3 has 14 amino acids. Germline values: CDR1 LGHDT, CDR2 YNNKEL (reference sequence).

Many counts were recorded for this clonotype. The J gene is TRBJ2-3, the V gene TRBV6-7; tentatively, D is TRBD2 (6 bases). TRBV6-7 is placed among ORFs of uncertain function. Trimming left V 2 bases short and J 2 bases short, with 11 bases between. The CDR3 is 15 residues long. The CDR3 DNA follows: TGTGCCAGCAGTTACAGGAGGGGACTCACAGATACGCAGTATTTT. Its translation: CASSYRRGLTDTQYF.

This clonotype was observed many times. The chain is built from TRBV6-6 and TRBJ2-6; no definite D call. Per the germline V gene, CDR1 is MNHNY and CDR2 is SVGAGI (reference sequence). The CDR3 has 15 residues. V lost 7 bases and J 0 bases, leaving 10 bases between the germline ends. The CDR3 sequence is CASTSLISGANVLTF. CDR3 nucleotide sequence: TGTGCCAGCACGAGTCTGATCTCTGGGGCCAACGTCCTGACTTTC.

Only a few counts were recorded for this clonotype. V is TRBV19 and J is TRBJ1-5, with unresolved D. This CDR3 contains 15 residues. V lost 2 bases to trimming and J lost 3 bases, with 11 bases between them. Per germline, CDR1 LNHDA and CDR2 SQIVND (reference sequence). CDR3 DNA sequence: TGTGCCAGTAGTATAAGGGCCGTTACCAATCAGCCCCAGCATTTT. Its protein is CASSIRAVTNQPQHF.

This clonotype was counted ten times or more. The chain recombines TRBV6-5 with TRBJ2-7; 12 nucleotides line up with TRBD2. Germline CDR1 is MNHEY and CDR2 is SVGAGI. V gave up 6 bases and J gave up 5 bases; unmatched junction bases: 5. The CDR3 sequence is 14 residues long. CDR3 sequence (DNA): TGTGCCAGCAGGGTGACTAGCGGGGGAAACGAGCAGTACTTC. It is translated as CASRVTSGGNEQYF.

The chain is built from TRBV4-1 and TRBJ2-7, with 8 bases that match TRBD1. Germline values: CDR1 MGHRA, CDR2 YSYEKL. After removal of 2 bases from V and 0 bases from J, the junction contained 3 bases not matched to a gene. The CDR3 covers 15 residues. The DNA for the CDR3 is TGCGCCAGCAGCCAAACGGGACAGGTCTCCTACGAGCAGTACTTC. As protein: CASSQTGQVSYEQYF.

This clonotype has just a few counts. This chain links TRBV7-6 with TRBJ2-3; TRBD2 matches 8 bases. J gave up 4 bases and V 5 bases, and 11 bases lay outside the gene matches. CDR1 is SGHVS and CDR2 is FNYEAQ in the germline V gene. The CDR3 has 16 amino acids. CDR3 DNA sequence: TGTGCCAGCAGCCCAAGGCCGGGACTAGTGGCAGATACGCAGTATTTT. It is translated as CASSPRPGLVADTQYF.

As concerns this clonotype: A much larger clone lies a single base off, so this may be a read error. The gene calls are TRBV10-3 and TRBJ2-5, with D maybe TRBD1 (7 bases). The CDR3 loop spans 14 amino acids. Germline-derived CDR1 and CDR2 are ENHRY and SYGVKD. CDR3 loop: CAISVAGGGEIQYF. The CDR3 DNA is TGTGCCATCAGTGTGGCAGGGGGAGGAGAGATCCAGTACTTC.

The rearrangement uses TRBV27 and TRBJ2-2; possible D gene TRBD1, 6 bases. The germline V and J ends were trimmed by 0 bases and 4 bases, with 9 bases remaining between them. This CDR3 is built from 15 residues. Germline V CDR1 and CDR2: MNHEY, SMNVEV (reference sequence). The CDR3 DNA is TGTGCCAGCAGTTTATCCGGGGACACCACCGGGGAGCTGTTTTTT. Translated: CASSLSGDTTGELFF.

This clonotype was found a few times. The V call is TRBV20-1, the J call TRBJ1-3, with D possibly matching TRBD1 (5 bases). Deletions cut 4 bases from V and 0 bases from J, with 19 bases between. This CDR3 region has 17 residues. The germline gives CDR1 DFQATT, CDR2 SNEGSKA (reference sequence). The CDR3 is CSAIGRGSSSSGNTIYF. The CDR3 nucleotides are TGCAGTGCTATCGGACGGGGGTCCTCAAGCTCTGGAAACACCATATATTTT.

This clonotype was recorded at least ten times. This sequence joins TRBV11-3 and TRBJ2-2; TRBD1 aligns across 7 bases. Germline CDR1 SGHNT, CDR2 YENEEA. This CDR3 is 15 amino acids long. Unmatched junction bases numbered 13, after V lost 5 bases and J lost 10 bases. CDR3 region: CASSPRTGDPSELFF. In DNA form, the CDR3 reads TGTGCCAGCAGCCCCCGGACAGGCGACCCATCGGAGCTGTTTTTT.

V and J are TRBV14 and TRBJ1-4, with 7 bases identical to TRBD1. The V segment lost 1 base and the J segment 0 bases; nucleotides outside the gene matches: 5. Per germline, CDR1 SGHDN and CDR2 FVKESK. CDR3 length: 17 residues. CDR3 amino acids: CASSQAMTGSTNEKLFF. The CDR3 coding sequence is TGTGCCAGCAGCCAAGCGATGACAGGGTCAACTAATGAAAAACTGTTTTTT.

In this sample, this clonotype turned up many times. The V call is TRBV28, the J call TRBJ2-3; D not certain. Germline V gives CDR1 MDHEN, CDR2 SYDVKM. Trimming cost V 6 bases and J 3 bases, with 7 bases left between them. The CDR3 length is 12 residues. Here the CDR3 DNA reads TGTGCCAGCAGCGTGCGTACAGATACGCAGTATTTT. This gives the protein CASSVRTDTQYF.

Ten or more counts support this clonotype. V usage is TRBV5-1 and J usage is TRBJ2-3, with a tentative D call TRBD1 (6 bases). The CDR3 has 14 residues. Trimming took off 0 bases at V and 2 bases at J, with 7 bases between the two ends. CDR1 is SGHRS, CDR2 YFSETQ, per germline. The CDR3 sequence: CASSLGGPTDTQYF. The CDR3 nucleotides read TGCGCCAGCAGCTTGGGGGGGCCCACAGATACGCAGTATTTT.